This record concerns one T cell receptor beta chain sequence. Its antigen is undetermined. The data derive from a study of T cell responses to AZD1222 COVID-19 vaccine. Study-level points and caveats: The study found Spike-specific TCR breadth and depth rose after two AZD1222 doses.

Libraries were prepared by immunoSEQ multiplex PCR; TCRdb keeps only in-frame clonotypes and omits some of them. The sample shows about 140,000 clones, about 86% of them seen only once. Sample: peripheral blood, taken on day 0 of AZD1222 vaccination. The source of this sequence is an adult in good health.

The CDR3 DNA sequence: TGTGCCAGCTCACCCTTAGAGCAAGAGACCCAGTACTTC. Amino acids: CASSPLEQETQYF. This chain links TRBV18 with TRBJ2-5, with no clear D. Germline values: CDR1 KGHSH, CDR2 LQKENI. This CDR3 has 13 amino acids. Trimming pared 3 bases from V and 2 bases from J, leaving 7 bases between.